These 19 T cell receptor beta chains share one sample of origin, sequenced in a study of cytotoxic CD8 clonotypes in ibrutinib-treated CLL. Sequencing was performed with immunoSEQ multiplex PCR; in TCRdb, only in-frame clones are kept and a portion is missing. Seen here are approximately 20,000 clones, 81% observed once, and the top ten hold 4.5% to 7%. Here the sequenced sample was PBMCs, taken before ibrutinib treatment. These receptors were taken from a human donor with chronic lymphocytic leukemia.

The rearrangement uses TRBV7-9 and TRBJ1-1; perhaps TRBD1 as D (5 bases). V lost 1 base, J lost 6 bases, and 18 bases lay in between. CDR3 size: 16 residues. In germline, CDR1 is SEHNR, CDR2 FQNEAQ (reference sequence). This CDR3 is CASSLGIAGYGAEAFF. CDR3 coding DNA: TGTGCCAGCAGCTTAGGGATAGCAGGGTATGGGGCTGAAGCTTTCTTT.

The chain recombines TRBV30 with TRBJ2-7; D not certain. The germline CDR1 and CDR2 sequences are GTSNPN and SVGIG (reference sequence). The CDR3 is 17 residues long. Trimming removed 1 base from V and 3 bases from J, with 22 bases in between. The CDR3 loop is CAWSGGGRRSLFYEQYF. DNA of the CDR3: TGTGCCTGGAGTGGGGGTGGGCGACGCTCCCTCTTCTACGAGCAGTACTTC.

This clone was counted a few times. This rearrangement joins TRBV5-1 to TRBJ1-6, with 7 bases aligning to TRBD1. The CDR3 contains 15 residues. J was trimmed by 5 bases and V by 6 bases; bases with no gene match: 8. Looked up from germline, CDR1 is SGHRS and CDR2 is YFSETQ. As DNA, the CDR3 is TGCGCCAGCAAGGAAGGGGGCGCAGATAATTCACCCCTCCACTTT. Its protein product is CASKEGGADNSPLHF.

The chain recombines TRBV9 with TRBJ2-1; TRBD2 matches at 9 bases. CDR1 is SGDLS, CDR2 YYNGEE, per germline. The CDR3 spans 16 residues. V was clipped by 3 bases and J by 0 bases; unmatched bases: 4. The CDR3 reads CASSGLAGASYNEQFF. CDR3 sequence (DNA): TGTGCCAGCAGCGGGTTAGCGGGAGCCTCCTACAATGAGCAGTTCTTC.

This clone was seen only a few times. V gene TRBV10-1 combines with J gene TRBJ2-1, with 12 nucleotides matching TRBD2. The CDR3 totals 14 residues. Germline V gives CDR1 WNHNN, CDR2 SYGVQD (reference sequence). Trimming cost V 6 bases and J 5 bases; bases outside gene matches: 2. In DNA, the CDR3 is TGCGCCAGCAGCCGGACTAGCGGGGACAATGAGCAGTTCTTC. Translating gives CASSRTSGDNEQFF.

The chain recombines TRBV7-2 with TRBJ2-3; no firm D call. Looked up from germline, CDR1 is SGHTA and CDR2 is FQGNSA. The CDR3 runs to 13 residues. The V and J ends lost 3 bases and 0 bases respectively, with 4 bases between them. The CDR3 coding sequence is TGTGCCAGCAGCTTTGAGAGCACAGATACGCAGTATTTT. It codes for CASSFESTDTQYF.

The chain employs TRBV18 and TRBJ1-5; D not resolved. Trimming took 4 bases from V and 5 from J, leaving 12 bases between them. The CDR3 covers 14 residues. CDR1 is KGHSH and CDR2 is LQKENI in the germline V gene. CDR3 loop: CASSREGRDQPQHF. Written as DNA, the CDR3 is TGTGCCAGCTCACGCGAGGGAAGGGATCAGCCCCAGCATTTT.

The chain links TRBV11-2 to TRBJ1-1; D gene uncertain. CDR3 length: 15 amino acids. The germline CDR1 and CDR2 sequences are SGHAT and FQNNGV. Deletions cut 4 bases from V and 1 base from J, with 13 bases between. The DNA for the CDR3 is TGTGCCAGCAGCTATGACACGGGGAGGAACACTGAAGCTTTCTTT. This encodes CASSYDTGRNTEAFF.

This clone is medium-sized by share. The chain uses TRBV6-1 and TRBJ1-5; D call uncertain. Trimming shortened V by 1 base and J by 3 bases, and 7 bases separated the two germline ends. CDR3 length: 14 amino acids. Germline CDR1 and CDR2: MNHNS and SASEGT. In DNA form, the CDR3 reads TGTGCCAGCAGTGAAGGGCAGTTCAATCAGCCCCAGCATTTT. Its translation is CASSEGQFNQPQHF.

The chain is built from TRBV7-2 and TRBJ2-1; D might be TRBD2 (6 bases). The length of the CDR3 is 15 residues. Germline-derived CDR1 and CDR2 are SGHTA and FQGNSA. Trimming took 5 bases from V and 0 from J, leaving 11 bases between them. CDR3 loop: CASSRGESSYNEQFF. The CDR3 bases are TGTGCCAGCAGCCGCGGGGAAAGCTCCTACAATGAGCAGTTCTTC.

In this sample, this clone turned up a few times. CDR3 region: CASAGTGGNSPLHF. DNA of the CDR3: TGTGCCAGCGCCGGGACAGGTGGTAATTCACCCCTCCACTTT. The chain links TRBV2 to TRBJ1-6; 8 positions agree with TRBD1. The V and J ends lost 8 bases and 6 bases, in that order; junction bases with no gene match: 6. CDR3 size: 14 residues. CDR1 and CDR2 from the germline V gene are SNHLY and FYNNEI.

This clone was picked up one time. This rearrangement joins TRBV11-2 to TRBJ1-2; 11 bases agree with TRBD1. This CDR3 is built from 14 residues. Germline lookup yields CDR1 SGHAT and CDR2 FQNNGV. The V segment lost 4 bases and the J segment 5 bases; nucleotides outside the gene matches: 3. The CDR3 nucleotides read TGTGCCAGCAGCTCCGGACAGGGGGCTTATGGCTACACCTTC. Translated, it gives CASSSGQGAYGYTF.

This clone has just one count. This sequence joins TRBV19 and TRBJ1-2; tentative D call: TRBD1 (6 bases). CDR3 size: 15 residues. Between the trimmed V and J ends, which lost 3 bases and 1 base, there was a span of 12 bases. Looked up from germline, CDR1 is LNHDA and CDR2 is SQIVND (reference sequence). The DNA of the CDR3 is TGTGCCAGTAGTATGCTCGGGGGGCGTAACTATGGCTACACCTTC. Protein: CASSMLGGRNYGYTF.

V is TRBV28 and J is TRBJ2-7, with 10 bases identical to TRBD2. The CDR3 loop spans 13 amino acids. J lost 5 bases, V lost 5 bases, and 3 bases had no gene match. Per germline, CDR1 MDHEN and CDR2 SYDVKM. The CDR3 bases are TGTGCCAGCAGTCTCGGGACTAGCGACGAGCAGTACTTC. Protein sequence: CASSLGTSDEQYF.

This clone appeared a single time. The rearrangement links TRBV10-3 to TRBJ1-4, with 8 bases fitting TRBD1. V was pared by 4 bases and J by 10 bases, with 8 bases of the junction left unmatched. This CDR3 has 14 amino acids. Germline loops: CDR1 ENHRY, CDR2 SYGVKD. The CDR3 sequence: CAISASTQGGKLFF. CDR3 DNA: TGTGCCATCAGTGCCTCGACACAGGGGGGAAAACTGTTTTTT.

This chain joins TRBV10-1 and TRBJ1-1, with a possible D match to TRBD1 (6 bases). CDR3 length: 11 residues. Germline CDR1 WNHNN, CDR2 SYGVQD (reference sequence). Trimming removed 10 bases at V and 7 bases at J, with 13 bases between. CDR3 DNA: TGCGCCACCTACAGGGAGGGTGAAGCTTTCTTT. Translated, it gives CATYREGEAFF.

This clone was seen a handful of times. The chain is built from TRBV2 and TRBJ2-5, with 8 bases matching TRBD1. Germline V lookup: CDR1 SNHLY, CDR2 FYNNEI. Germline trimming cut 3 bases from V and 5 bases from J; bases unmatched to any gene: 11. The CDR3 totals 16 residues. The CDR3 sequence is CASSDARGQGGETQYF. DNA of the CDR3: TGTGCCAGCAGTGACGCAAGAGGACAGGGTGGGGAGACCCAGTACTTC.

The genes are TRBV7-2 and TRBJ1-3; D is possibly TRBD1 (6 bases). There are 15 residues in the CDR3. CDR1 is SGHTA, CDR2 FQGNSA, per germline. V was shortened by 2 bases and J by 0 bases, with 8 bases between the two germline ends. CDR3 region: CASSLRTVSGNTIYF. CDR3 coding DNA: TGTGCCAGCAGCTTACGGACAGTCTCTGGAAACACCATATATTTT.

This chain links TRBV6-5 with TRBJ2-5; tentatively, D is TRBD1 or TRBD2 (5 bases each). The CDR3 is 15 amino acids. V lost 0 bases and J lost 1, with 9 bases in between. Germline loops: CDR1 MNHEY, CDR2 SVGAGI. In DNA, the CDR3 is TGTGCCAGCAGTTACTCGTGGGGGTCCCAAGAGACCCAGTACTTC. This encodes CASSYSWGSQETQYF.